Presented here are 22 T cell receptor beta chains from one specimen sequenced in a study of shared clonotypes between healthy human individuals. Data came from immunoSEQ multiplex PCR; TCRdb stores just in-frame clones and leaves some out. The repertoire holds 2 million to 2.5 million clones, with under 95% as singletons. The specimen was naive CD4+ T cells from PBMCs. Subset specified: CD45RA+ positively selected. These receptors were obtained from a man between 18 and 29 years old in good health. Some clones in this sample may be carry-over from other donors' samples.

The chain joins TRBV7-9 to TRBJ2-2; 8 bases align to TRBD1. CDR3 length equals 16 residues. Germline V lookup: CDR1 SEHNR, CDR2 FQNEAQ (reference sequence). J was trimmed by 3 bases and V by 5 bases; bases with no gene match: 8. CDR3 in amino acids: CASSRQGALDTGELFF. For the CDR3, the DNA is TGTGCCAGCAGCCGTCAGGGGGCATTGGACACCGGGGAGCTGTTTTTT.

CDR3 in DNA: TGTGCCAGCAGTTCGGGACAGGGTGCAACCACTAACTATGGCTACACCTTC. Translating it yields CASSSGQGATTNYGYTF. The chain carries TRBV28 and TRBJ1-2, with TRBD1 matching 9 bases. The germline V gene has CDR1 MDHEN and CDR2 SYDVKM. Germline trimming cut 4 bases from V and 0 bases from J; bases unmatched to any gene: 9. The CDR3 extends over 17 amino acids.

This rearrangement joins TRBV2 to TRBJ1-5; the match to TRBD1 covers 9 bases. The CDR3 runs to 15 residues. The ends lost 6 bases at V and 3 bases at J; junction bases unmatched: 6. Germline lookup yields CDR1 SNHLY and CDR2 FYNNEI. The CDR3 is CASRGTGQANQPQHF. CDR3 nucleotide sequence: TGTGCCAGCAGGGGGACAGGGCAGGCCAATCAGCCCCAGCATTTT.

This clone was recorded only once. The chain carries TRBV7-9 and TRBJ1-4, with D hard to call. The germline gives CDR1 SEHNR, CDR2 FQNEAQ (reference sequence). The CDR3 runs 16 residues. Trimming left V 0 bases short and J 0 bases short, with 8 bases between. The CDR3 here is CASSLAPSATNEKLFF. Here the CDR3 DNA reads TGTGCCAGCAGCTTAGCGCCCAGTGCAACTAATGAAAAACTGTTTTTT. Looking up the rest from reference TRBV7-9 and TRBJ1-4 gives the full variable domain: DTGVSQNPRHKITKRGQNVTFRCDPISEHNRLYWYRQTLGQGPEFLTYFQNEAQLEKSRLLSDRFSAERPKGSFSTLEIQRTEQGDSAMYLCASSLAPSATNEKLFFGSGTQLSVL.

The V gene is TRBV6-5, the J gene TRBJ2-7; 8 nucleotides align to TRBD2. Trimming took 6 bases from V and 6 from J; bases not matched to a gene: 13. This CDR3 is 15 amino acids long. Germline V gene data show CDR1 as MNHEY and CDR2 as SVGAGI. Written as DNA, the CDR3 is TGTGCCAGCAGAATAGCGGGAACCGGGGCGGTCGAGCAGTACTTC. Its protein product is CASRIAGTGAVEQYF.

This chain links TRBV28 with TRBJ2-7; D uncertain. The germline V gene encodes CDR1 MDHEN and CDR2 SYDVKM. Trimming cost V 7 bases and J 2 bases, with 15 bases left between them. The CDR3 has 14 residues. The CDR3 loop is CASNNKQPPYEQYF. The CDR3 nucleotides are TGTGCCAGCAATAATAAGCAACCCCCCTACGAGCAGTACTTC. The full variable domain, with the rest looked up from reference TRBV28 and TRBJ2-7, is DVKVTQSSRYLVKRTGEKVFLECVQDMDHENMFWYRQDPGLGLRLIYFSYDVKMKEKGDIPEGYSVSREKKERFSLILESASTNQTSMYLCASNNKQPPYEQYFGPGTRLTVT.

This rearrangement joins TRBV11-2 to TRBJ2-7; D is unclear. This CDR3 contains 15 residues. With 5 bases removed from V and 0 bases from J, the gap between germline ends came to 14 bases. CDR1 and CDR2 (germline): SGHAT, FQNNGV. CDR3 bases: TGTGCCAGCAGCCCGGAACCGGGCCGCTCCTACGAGCAGTACTTC. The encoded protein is CASSPEPGRSYEQYF.

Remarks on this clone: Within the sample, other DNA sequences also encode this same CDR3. The CDR3 loop is CASSVGTNTGELFF. The CDR3 DNA sequence: TGTGCCAGCAGTGTCGGTACGAACACCGGGGAGCTGTTTTTT. The chain employs TRBV2 and TRBJ2-2; D unresolved. CDR3 length: 14 residues. Germline CDR1 and CDR2: SNHLY and FYNNEI. V gave up 4 bases and J gave up 0 bases, with 6 bases separating them.

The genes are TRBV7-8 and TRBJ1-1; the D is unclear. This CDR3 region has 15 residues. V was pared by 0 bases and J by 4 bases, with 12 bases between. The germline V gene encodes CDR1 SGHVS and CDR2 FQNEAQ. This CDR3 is CASSLASGWSTEAFF. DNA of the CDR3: TGTGCCAGCAGCTTAGCTTCCGGTTGGAGCACTGAAGCTTTCTTT.

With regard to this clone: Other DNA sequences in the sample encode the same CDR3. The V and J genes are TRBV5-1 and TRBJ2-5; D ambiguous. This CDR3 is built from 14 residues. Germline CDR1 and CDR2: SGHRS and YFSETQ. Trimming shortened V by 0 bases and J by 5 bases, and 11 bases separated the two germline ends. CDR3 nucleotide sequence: TGCGCCAGCAGCTTGGTTCAAGGTGGGGAGACCCAGTACTTC. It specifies CASSLVQGGETQYF.

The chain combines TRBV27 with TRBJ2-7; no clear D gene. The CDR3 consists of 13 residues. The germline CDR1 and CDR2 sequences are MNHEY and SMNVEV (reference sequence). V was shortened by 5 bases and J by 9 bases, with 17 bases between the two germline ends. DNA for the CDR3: TGTGCCAGCAGTCCCCAGCCGGGTAGAGCGCAGTACTTC. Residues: CASSPQPGRAQYF.

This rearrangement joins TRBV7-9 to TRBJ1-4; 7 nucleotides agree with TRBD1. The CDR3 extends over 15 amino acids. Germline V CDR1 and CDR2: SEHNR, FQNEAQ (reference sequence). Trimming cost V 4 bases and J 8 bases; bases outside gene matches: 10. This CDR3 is CASSSIRDSDEKLFF. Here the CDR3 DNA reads TGTGCCAGCAGCTCAATCCGGGACAGTGACGAAAAACTGTTTTTT.

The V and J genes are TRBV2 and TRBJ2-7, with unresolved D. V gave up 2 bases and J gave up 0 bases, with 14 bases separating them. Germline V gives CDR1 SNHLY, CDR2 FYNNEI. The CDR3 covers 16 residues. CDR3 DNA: TGTGCCAGCAGTGAACTTGTCGGCCAATACTCCTACGAGCAGTACTTC. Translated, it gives CASSELVGQYSYEQYF. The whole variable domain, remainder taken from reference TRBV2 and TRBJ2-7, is EPEVTQTPSHQVTQMGQEVILRCVPISNHLYFYWYRQILGQKVEFLVSFYNNEISEKSEIFDDQFSVERPDGSNFTLKIRSTKLEDSAMYFCASSELVGQYSYEQYFGPGTRLTVT.

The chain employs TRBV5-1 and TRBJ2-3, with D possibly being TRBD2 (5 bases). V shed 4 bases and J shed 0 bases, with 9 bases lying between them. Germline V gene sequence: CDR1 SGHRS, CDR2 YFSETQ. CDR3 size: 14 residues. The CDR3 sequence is CASSVRESTDTQYF. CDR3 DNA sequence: TGCGCCAGCAGCGTGAGGGAGAGCACAGATACGCAGTATTTT.

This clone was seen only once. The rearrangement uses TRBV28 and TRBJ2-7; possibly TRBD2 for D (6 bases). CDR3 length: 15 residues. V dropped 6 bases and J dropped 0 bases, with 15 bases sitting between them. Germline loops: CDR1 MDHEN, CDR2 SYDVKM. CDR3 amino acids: CASRRFGGSSYEQYF. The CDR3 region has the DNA TGTGCCAGCAGGAGGTTTGGGGGGAGCTCCTACGAGCAGTACTTC. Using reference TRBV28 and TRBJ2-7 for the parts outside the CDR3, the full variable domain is DVKVTQSSRYLVKRTGEKVFLECVQDMDHENMFWYRQDPGLGLRLIYFSYDVKMKEKGDIPEGYSVSREKKERFSLILESASTNQTSMYLCASRRFGGSSYEQYFGPGTRLTVT.

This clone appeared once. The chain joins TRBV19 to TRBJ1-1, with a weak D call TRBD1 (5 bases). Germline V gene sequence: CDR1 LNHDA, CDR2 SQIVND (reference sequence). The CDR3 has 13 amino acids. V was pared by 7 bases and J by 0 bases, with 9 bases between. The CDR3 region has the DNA TGTGCCAGTACCCGACAGTTGAACACTGAAGCTTTCTTT. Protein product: CASTRQLNTEAFF.

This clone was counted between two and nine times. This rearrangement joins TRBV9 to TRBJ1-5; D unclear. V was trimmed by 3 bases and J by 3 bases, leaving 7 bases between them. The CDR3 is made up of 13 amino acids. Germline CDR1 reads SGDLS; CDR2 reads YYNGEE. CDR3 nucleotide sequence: TGTGCCAGCAGCGCTCAAGACAATCAGCCCCAGCATTTT. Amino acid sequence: CASSAQDNQPQHF.

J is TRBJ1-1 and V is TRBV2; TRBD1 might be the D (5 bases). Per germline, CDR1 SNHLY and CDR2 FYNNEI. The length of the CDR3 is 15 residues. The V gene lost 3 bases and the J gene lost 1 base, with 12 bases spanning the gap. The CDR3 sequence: CASSDGAAENTEAFF. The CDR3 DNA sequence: TGTGCCAGCAGTGATGGGGCGGCCGAGAACACTGAAGCTTTCTTT.

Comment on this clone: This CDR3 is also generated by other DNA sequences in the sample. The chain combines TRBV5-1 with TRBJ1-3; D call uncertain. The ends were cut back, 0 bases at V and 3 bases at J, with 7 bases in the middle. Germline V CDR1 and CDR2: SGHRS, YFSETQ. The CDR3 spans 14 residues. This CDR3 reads CASSLEAGGNTIYF. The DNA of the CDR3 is TGCGCCAGCAGCTTGGAGGCAGGTGGAAACACCATATATTTT.

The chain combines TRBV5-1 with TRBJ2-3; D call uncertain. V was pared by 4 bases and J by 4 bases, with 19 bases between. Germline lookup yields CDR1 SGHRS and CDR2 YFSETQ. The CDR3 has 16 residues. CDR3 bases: TGCGCCAGCAGCCGCCTGGGTGCATCAGTCCCAGATACGCAGTATTTT. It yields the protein CASSRLGASVPDTQYF. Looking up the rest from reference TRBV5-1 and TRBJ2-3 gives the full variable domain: KAGVTQTPRYLIKTRGQQVTLSCSPISGHRSVSWYQQTPGQGLQFLFEYFSETQRNKGNFPGRFSGRQFSNSRSEMNVSTLELGDSALYLCASSRLGASVPDTQYFGPGTRLTVL.

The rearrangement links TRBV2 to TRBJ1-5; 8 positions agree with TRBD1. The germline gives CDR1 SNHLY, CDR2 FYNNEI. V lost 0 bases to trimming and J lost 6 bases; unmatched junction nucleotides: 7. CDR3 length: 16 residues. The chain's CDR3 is CASSEAIPGGFQPQHF. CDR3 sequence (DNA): TGTGCCAGCAGTGAAGCGATTCCAGGGGGCTTTCAGCCCCAGCATTTT.

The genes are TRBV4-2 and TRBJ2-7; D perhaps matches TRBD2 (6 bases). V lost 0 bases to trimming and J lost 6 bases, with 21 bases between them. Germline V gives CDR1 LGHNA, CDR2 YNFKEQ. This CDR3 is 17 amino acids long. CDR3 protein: CASSQDLVRRGDSEQYF. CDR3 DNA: TGTGCCAGCAGCCAAGATCTGGTGAGACGAGGGGACTCCGAGCAGTACTTC.